The present T cell receptor beta chain was sequenced within a study of cytomegalovirus exposure and HLA in healthy donors. Overall study context: Ancestry clustering placed more than 80% of 300 to 400 genotyped donors in the Caucasian-associated cluster. The study's findings and limits: In presence/absence analyses, roughly uniform sequencing depth across donors was assumed. In a later analysis, at a false discovery rate of 0.05, about 17,000 TCR beta sequences matched HLA alleles.

Primers for the PCR totalled 60 Vbeta and 13 Jbeta. TCRdb keeps only in-frame clones here, not all; method: immunoSEQ multiplex PCR. The data hold 75,000 to 80,000 clones, with 65% to 80% observed a single time. Germline-derived CDR1 and CDR2 are SNHLY and FYNNEI. The CDR3 runs to 15 residues. Unmatched junction bases numbered 5, after V lost 6 bases and J lost 2 bases. On this clone: Its antigen remains unknown.

The sample taken for sequencing was PBMCs. The chain links TRBV2 to TRBJ2-3; 10 bases are shared with TRBD1. The clonotype was recovered from a male donor in good health and CMV-seropositive. CDR3 nucleotide sequence: TGTGCCAGCAGGGACAGACAGGGGGCCACAGATACGCAGTATTTT. This translates into CASRDRQGATDTQYF.